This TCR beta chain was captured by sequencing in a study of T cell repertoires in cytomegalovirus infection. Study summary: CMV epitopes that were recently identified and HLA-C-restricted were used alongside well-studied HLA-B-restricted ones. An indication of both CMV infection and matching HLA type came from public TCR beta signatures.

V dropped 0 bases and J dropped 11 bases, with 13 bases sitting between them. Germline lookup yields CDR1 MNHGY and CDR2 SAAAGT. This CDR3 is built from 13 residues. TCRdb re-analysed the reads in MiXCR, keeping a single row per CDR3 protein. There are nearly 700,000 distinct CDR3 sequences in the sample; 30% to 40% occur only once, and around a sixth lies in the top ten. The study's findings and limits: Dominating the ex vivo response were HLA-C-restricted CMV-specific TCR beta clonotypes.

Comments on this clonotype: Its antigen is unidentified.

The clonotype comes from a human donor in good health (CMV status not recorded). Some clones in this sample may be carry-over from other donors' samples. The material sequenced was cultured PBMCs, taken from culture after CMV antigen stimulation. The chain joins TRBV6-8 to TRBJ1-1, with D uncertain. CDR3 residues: CASSYSTESPAFF. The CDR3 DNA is TGTGCCAGCAGTTACTCCACTGAGAGTCCGGCTTTCTTT.